These 26 T cell receptor beta chains came from one sample sequenced in a study of blood T cell repertoires in COVID-19. Generated by immunoSEQ multiplex PCR, the TCRdb table keeps only in-frame clones and is missing some. There are about 32,000 clones in the sample; about 86% occur only once, and approximately 6% lies in the top ten. Input material: peripheral blood. All receptors come from an elderly woman with active or convalescent COVID-19.

The chain employs TRBV5-1 and TRBJ2-1; maybe TRBD1 (6 bases). Between the trimmed V and J ends, which lost 0 bases and 13 bases, there was a span of 14 bases. Germline values: CDR1 SGHRS, CDR2 YFSETQ. This CDR3 spans 13 amino acids. As DNA, the CDR3 is TGCGCCAGCAGCTTGGAGGGGCCCAGGGGCCAGTTCTTC. Its protein is CASSLEGPRGQFF.

This clone was seen only a few times. DNA of the CDR3: TGTGCCAGCAGCCCCGGACACAAGAATCAGCCCCAGCATTTT. The encoded protein is CASSPGHKNQPQHF. The J gene is TRBJ1-5, the V gene TRBV3-1 (or the pseudogene TRBV3-2); a weak D match, TRBD1 (5 bases). V was clipped by 4 bases and J by 4 bases, with 11 bases between them. The CDR3 loop spans 14 amino acids. Germline-derived CDR1 and CDR2 are LGHDT and YNNKEL (reference sequence).

This chain uses TRBV29-1 with TRBJ2-7; weak D call: TRBD2 (7 bases). The CDR3 runs to 15 residues. V shed 5 bases and J shed 2 bases, with 19 bases lying between them. Germline-derived CDR1 and CDR2 are SQVTM and ANQGSEA. CDR3 region: CSVFGEGGAAYEQYF. CDR3 coding DNA: TGCAGCGTTTTTGGGGAGGGGGGGGCCGCCTACGAGCAGTACTTC.

The V call is TRBV7-2, the J call TRBJ1-1; possible D gene TRBD1, 6 bases. In germline, CDR1 is SGHTA, CDR2 FQGNSA. V was clipped by 3 bases and J by 4 bases, with 12 bases between them. CDR3 length: 14 residues. The CDR3 is CASSFQGLVTEAFF. CDR3 nucleotide sequence: TGTGCCAGCAGCTTTCAGGGGCTTGTCACTGAAGCTTTCTTT.

The rearrangement uses TRBV21-1 and TRBJ2-5; the table calls TRBD2, which could not be checked here. TRBV21-1 is labeled a pseudogene. This CDR3 comprises 15 residues. CDR3 protein: CASSSRLTGGETQYF. CDR3 bases: TGTGCCAGCAGCAGCCGACTCACCGGAGGGGAGACCCAGTACTTC.

The chain recombines TRBV5-5 with TRBJ1-6, with 7 bases identical to TRBD1. The junction had 4 bases not matched to a gene; V was cut back by 5 bases and J by 5 bases. CDR1 and CDR2 (germline): SGHKS, YYEKEE (reference sequence). The CDR3 length is 14 residues. CDR3 residues: CASRRQGDNSPLHF. The CDR3 region has the DNA TGTGCCAGCAGGCGACAGGGAGATAATTCACCCCTCCACTTT.

The CDR3 spells CASRMTSGGAKNIQYF. The CDR3 bases are TGTGCCAGCAGGATGACTAGCGGGGGAGCCAAAAACATTCAGTACTTC. The genes are TRBV5-4 and TRBJ2-4; 12 bases are a match to TRBD2. V lost 5 bases, J lost 0 bases, and 3 bases stayed unmatched. This CDR3 comprises 16 residues. Germline CDR1 is SGHNT and CDR2 is YYREEE (reference sequence).

The chain combines TRBV15 with TRBJ2-1; no firm D call. CDR3 length: 14 amino acids. Germline V lookup: CDR1 LNHNV, CDR2 YYDKDF (reference sequence). Trimming removed 0 bases from V and 6 bases from J, with 9 bases in between. In DNA form, the CDR3 reads TGTGCCACCAGCAGAGATAGATTAGCCAATGAGCAGTTCTTC. Protein product: CATSRDRLANEQFF.

CDR3 loop: CASSLRLDRGLPGYTF. The CDR3, as DNA: TGTGCCAGCAGCTTGCGCCTAGACAGGGGGCTTCCTGGCTACACCTTC. The rearrangement links TRBV7-9 to TRBJ1-2; 10 nucleotides align to TRBD1. This CDR3 has 16 amino acids. The junction had 11 bases not matched to a gene; V was cut back by 3 bases and J by 7 bases. Germline V lookup: CDR1 SEHNR, CDR2 FQNEAQ (reference sequence).

This clone appeared a single time. J is TRBJ2-3 and V is TRBV7-9, with 9 bases matching TRBD2. J gave up 4 bases and V 5 bases, and 10 bases lay outside the gene matches. The CDR3 covers 16 residues. Germline CDR1 SEHNR, CDR2 FQNEAQ (reference sequence). The CDR3 bases are TGTGCCAGCAGCAAGCCCAGGACTAGCGTAGCAGATACGCAGTATTTT. Translated, it gives CASSKPRTSVADTQYF. Full variable domain (rest looked up from reference TRBV7-9 and TRBJ2-3): DTGVSQNPRHKITKRGQNVTFRCDPISEHNRLYWYRQTLGQGPEFLTYFQNEAQLEKSRLLSDRFSAERPKGSFSTLEIQRTEQGDSAMYLCASSKPRTSVADTQYFGPGTRLTVL.

The CDR3 is CASSKGLTDTQYF. CDR3 DNA sequence: TGTGCCAGCAGTAAGGGACTCACAGATACGCAGTATTTT. The chain is built from TRBV2 and TRBJ2-3, with D perhaps TRBD2 (6 bases). V lost 5 bases and J 2 bases, leaving 8 bases between the germline ends. CDR1 SNHLY and CDR2 FYNNEI come from the germline V gene. This CDR3 is 13 amino acids long.

The CDR3 DNA reads TGTGCCAGCAATCTAGCGGGAGCTACAGATACGCAGTATTTT. Its translation is CASNLAGATDTQYF. This chain uses TRBV2 with TRBJ2-3, with 10 bases identical to TRBD2. CDR1 is SNHLY and CDR2 is FYNNEI in the germline V gene. This CDR3 region has 14 residues. The V and J ends lost 7 bases and 3 bases, in that order; junction bases with no gene match: 4.

The chain combines TRBV6-1 with TRBJ2-3; 10 nucleotides match TRBD2. CDR1 MNHNS and CDR2 SASEGT come from the germline V gene. This CDR3 has 20 amino acids. The V segment lost 2 bases and the J segment 2 bases; nucleotides outside the gene matches: 16. The CDR3: CASSEWGLAGVGVHTDTQYF. CDR3 sequence (DNA): TGTGCCAGCAGTGAATGGGGTCTAGCGGGAGTTGGGGTACACACAGATACGCAGTATTTT.

This chain links TRBV12-3 or TRBV12-4 with TRBJ1-1; D gene uncertain. Deletions cut 6 bases from V and 1 base from J, with 9 bases between. The CDR3 extends over 13 amino acids. The DNA of the CDR3 is TGTGCCAGCAGCTGGAGGGAGAACACTGAAGCTTTCTTT. Encoded protein: CASSWRENTEAFF.

This clone showed up just once. The rearrangement joins TRBV7-2 to TRBJ2-3, with D hard to call. Germline CDR1 SGHTA, CDR2 FQGNSA. The CDR3 covers 12 residues. V was trimmed by 4 bases and J by 4 bases, leaving 6 bases between them. The DNA of the CDR3 is TGTGCCAGCAGCTCTGAGGCAGATACGCAGTATTTT. Encoded protein: CASSSEADTQYF.

The chain is built from TRBV3-1 (or the pseudogene TRBV3-2) and TRBJ2-1; D not resolved. The V and J ends lost 1 base and 8 bases respectively, with 6 bases between them. The CDR3 consists of 12 residues. CDR1 is LGHDT, CDR2 YNNKEL, per germline (reference sequence). CDR3 protein: CASSQVSHEQFF. The CDR3 DNA reads TGTGCCAGCAGCCAAGTGAGTCATGAGCAGTTCTTC.

The chain carries TRBV6-5 and TRBJ1-2, with 9 bases lining up with TRBD1. J was trimmed by 4 bases and V by 2 bases; bases with no gene match: 5. CDR1 is MNHEY and CDR2 is SVGAGI in the germline V gene. The CDR3 totals 15 residues. The CDR3 coding sequence is TGTGCCAGCAGTTACAGGGGACAGGGAGGCTATGGCTACACCTTC. Protein: CASSYRGQGGYGYTF.

This clone was detected a few times. J is TRBJ2-7 and V is TRBV5-4, with D perhaps TRBD1 (5 bases). Germline V gene data show CDR1 as SGHNT and CDR2 as YYREEE (reference sequence). The germline V and J ends were trimmed by 3 bases and 0 bases, with 10 bases remaining between them. The length of the CDR3 is 14 residues. CDR3 in amino acids: CASSSTASSYEQYF. In DNA form, the CDR3 reads TGTGCCAGCAGCTCGACAGCGTCCTCCTACGAGCAGTACTTC.

The count of this clone is one. CDR3 DNA: TGTGCCAGCAGCACCCGACAGATTGAAAAACTGTTTTTT. It translates to CASSTRQIEKLFF. The rearrangement joins TRBV7-2 to TRBJ1-4; TRBD1 might be the D (5 bases). The V gene lost 5 bases and the J gene lost 7 bases, with 11 bases spanning the gap. The CDR3 totals 13 residues. CDR1 SGHTA and CDR2 FQGNSA come from the germline V gene. Combining the CDR3 with reference TRBV7-2 and TRBJ1-4 gives the whole variable domain GAGVSQSPSNKVTEKGKDVELRCDPISGHTALYWYRQSLGQGLEFLIYFQGNSAPDKSGLPSDRFSAERTGGSVSTLTIQRTQQEDSAVYLCASSTRQIEKLFFGSGTQLSVL.

The chain employs TRBV6-5 and TRBJ1-3; no firm D call. This CDR3 region has 14 residues. Germline CDR1 and CDR2: MNHEY and SVGAGI. V was pared by 7 bases and J by 0 bases, with 10 bases between. The CDR3 protein is CASNWALSGNTIYF. The CDR3 nucleotides read TGTGCCAGCAATTGGGCCCTCTCTGGAAACACCATATATTTT.

The chain joins TRBV19 to TRBJ1-1; a possible D gene is TRBD1 (5 bases). The length of the CDR3 is 15 residues. In germline, CDR1 is LNHDA, CDR2 SQIVND (reference sequence). The germline V and J ends were trimmed by 5 bases and 1 base, with 14 bases remaining between them. DNA for the CDR3: TGTGCCAGTAGTCCATTAGGGGCTACGAACACTGAAGCTTTCTTT. Its translation: CASSPLGATNTEAFF.

The V and J genes are TRBV30 and TRBJ1-2; maybe TRBD1 (6 bases). The CDR3 has 15 residues. The V gene lost 0 bases and the J gene lost 5 bases, with 16 bases spanning the gap. The V gene's germline CDR1 is GTSNPN and CDR2 SVGIG (reference sequence). The CDR3 reads CAWSVRSRGGYGYTF. The CDR3 coding sequence is TGTGCCTGGAGTGTACGATCGAGGGGGGGTTATGGCTACACCTTC. The full variable domain, completed using reference TRBV30 and TRBJ1-2, is SQTIHQWPATLVQPVGSPLSLECTVEGTSNPNLYWYRQAAGRGLQLLFYSVGIGQISSEVPQNLSASRPQDRQFILSSKKLLLSDSGFYLCAWSVRSRGGYGYTFGSGTRLTVV.

The rearrangement uses TRBV5-1 and TRBJ2-7; 7 bases are a match to TRBD1. The CDR3 has 14 residues. From germline, CDR1 is SGHRS and CDR2 YFSETQ. V lost 5 bases to trimming and J lost 5 bases; unmatched junction nucleotides: 10. The CDR3 coding sequence is TGCGCCAGCAGAGCCGGGTCCCAGGGGGACGAGCAGTACTTC. It translates to CASRAGSQGDEQYF.

The rearrangement links TRBV5-6 to TRBJ2-7; D possibly corresponds to TRBD2 (5 bases). V was clipped by 4 bases and J by 3 bases, with 17 bases between them. CDR3 length: 15 residues. Germline V gene lookup returns CDR1 SGHDT and CDR2 YYEEEE. CDR3 nucleotide sequence: TGTGCCAGCAGCCCCGCTTTACGGGCGGGCTACGAGCAGTACTTC. It yields the protein CASSPALRAGYEQYF. The full variable domain, completed using reference TRBV5-6 and TRBJ2-7, is DAGVTQSPTHLIKTRGQQVTLRCSPKSGHDTVSWYQQALGQGPQFIFQYYEEEERQRGNFPDRFSGHQFPNYSSELNVNALLLGDSALYLCASSPALRAGYEQYFGPGTRLTVT.

This clone was detected a few times. CDR3 sequence: CASSYRDRASGYTF. The CDR3 region has the DNA TGTGCCAGCAGCTACCGGGACAGGGCTTCTGGCTACACCTTC. The chain combines TRBV3-1 (or the pseudogene TRBV3-2) with TRBJ1-2, with 9 bases fitting TRBD1. This CDR3 is built from 14 residues. Germline values: CDR1 LGHDT, CDR2 YNNKEL (reference sequence). The V gene end was trimmed by 5 bases and the J gene end by 7 bases; junction bases not matched to a gene: 8.

The J gene is TRBJ2-2, the V gene TRBV2, with D perhaps matching TRBD2 (5 bases). CDR1 is SNHLY, CDR2 FYNNEI, per germline. The CDR3 runs 15 residues. V lost 1 base and J lost 9, with 15 bases in between. The chain's CDR3 is CASSEVLGGSRELFF. As DNA, the CDR3 is TGTGCCAGCAGTGAAGTATTGGGCGGGTCCAGGGAGCTGTTTTTT.